What follows are 6 T cell receptor beta chains derived from one specimen sequenced in a study of blood T cell repertoires in COVID-19. TCRdb's copy holds only in-frame clones and misses some; the assay was immunoSEQ multiplex PCR. There are about 390,000 clones in the sample; approximately 90% occur only once, and 10% lies in the top ten. The specimen was PBMCs or T cells enriched from blood (not recorded which). These receptors were collected from a woman in her forties or fifties who had recovered from COVID-19.

This clone was seen more than once but under ten times. The gene calls are TRBV2 and TRBJ1-4, with 9 nucleotides matching TRBD1. V shed 6 bases, J shed 8 bases, and the junction held 7 bases outside the gene matches. The CDR3 spans 14 residues. Germline CDR1 is SNHLY and CDR2 is FYNNEI. The CDR3 spells CASSEGQGVEKLFF. The CDR3, as DNA: TGTGCCAGCAGCGAGGGACAGGGAGTGGAAAAACTGTTTTTT. The variable domain in full, with the rest retrieved from reference TRBV2 and TRBJ1-4, is EPEVTQTPSHQVTQMGQEVILRCVPISNHLYFYWYRQILGQKVEFLVSFYNNEISEKSEIFDDQFSVERPDGSNFTLKIRSTKLEDSAMYFCASSEGQGVEKLFFGSGTQLSVL.

The chain is built from TRBV7-9 and TRBJ2-1; the match to TRBD2 covers 7 bases. V trimming: 7 bases; J trimming: 4 bases; junction bases outside the gene matches: 13. CDR1 SEHNR and CDR2 FQNEAQ come from the germline V gene (reference sequence). CDR3 size: 16 residues. CDR3 protein: CASNPRASGVYNEQFF. Here the CDR3 DNA reads TGTGCCAGCAACCCCCGCGCGAGCGGGGTTTACAATGAGCAGTTCTTC.

The rearrangement joins TRBV2 to TRBJ2-5; D gene uncertain. Germline V CDR1 and CDR2: SNHLY, FYNNEI. Trimming removed 5 bases from V and 2 bases from J, with 6 bases in between. This CDR3 comprises 12 residues. Here the CDR3 DNA reads TGTGCCAGCAGTTGGAGTCAAGAGACCCAGTACTTC. Amino acid sequence: CASSWSQETQYF.

This sequence joins TRBV5-5 and TRBJ2-7; the D gene is possibly TRBD2 (6 bases). Per germline, CDR1 SGHKS and CDR2 YYEKEE (reference sequence). V lost 2 bases to trimming and J lost 3 bases, with 15 bases between them. CDR3 length: 15 amino acids. The CDR3 DNA sequence: TGTGCCAGCAGCTTCGCGGGGACGGGGAACTACGAGCAGTACTTC. As protein: CASSFAGTGNYEQYF.

V is TRBV19 and J is TRBJ2-3; 13 bases are shared with TRBD2. The trim removed 9 bases at V and 4 bases at J, leaving 7 bases unmatched. The CDR3 length is 15 residues. Germline values: CDR1 LNHDA, CDR2 SQIVND (reference sequence). The CDR3 region has the DNA TGTGCCAGCAAAACTAGCGGGGGGGTATCAGATACGCAGTATTTT. Residues: CASKTSGGVSDTQYF.

J is TRBJ1-2 and V is TRBV3-1 (or the pseudogene TRBV3-2); D is perhaps TRBD1 (6 bases). V was cut by 5 bases and J by 6 bases, with 13 bases left in between. Germline CDR1 reads LGHDT; CDR2 reads YNNKEL (reference sequence). CDR3 size: 13 residues. The CDR3 sequence is CASSSRGTNGYTF. The CDR3 nucleotides read TGTGCCAGCAGCTCGAGGGGGACAAATGGCTACACCTTC.